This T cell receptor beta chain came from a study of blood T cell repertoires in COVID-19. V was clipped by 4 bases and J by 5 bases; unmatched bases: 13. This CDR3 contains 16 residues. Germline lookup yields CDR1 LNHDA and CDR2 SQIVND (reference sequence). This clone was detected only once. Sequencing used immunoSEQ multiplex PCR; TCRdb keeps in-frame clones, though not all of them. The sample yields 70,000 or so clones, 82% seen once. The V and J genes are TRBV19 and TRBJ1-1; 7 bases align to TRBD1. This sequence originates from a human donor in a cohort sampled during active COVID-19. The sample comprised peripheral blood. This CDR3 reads CASSKDREGVGTEAFF. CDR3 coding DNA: TGTGCCAGTAGTAAAGACAGGGAAGGAGTTGGTACTGAAGCTTTCTTT.